This entry concerns a single TCR beta chain. Its antigen is unknown. V was clipped by 3 bases and J by 5 bases; unmatched bases: 13. This CDR3 is 16 amino acids long. In germline, CDR1 is SGHTA, CDR2 FQGNSA. The entry originates in a study of cytomegalovirus exposure and HLA in healthy donors. Study-level points and caveats: V- and J-gene trimming in TCR beta was tied to a missense DCLRE1C variant by an analysis performed later. Investigators reported some 150 TCR beta chains as tied to cytomegalovirus. What was likely a sequencing artifact was a cluster of highly shared sequence variants.

The PCR employed 60 Vbeta primers together with 13 Jbeta primers. Libraries were prepared by immunoSEQ multiplex PCR; TCRdb keeps only in-frame clonotypes and omits some of them. The table has tens of thousands of clones, around 69% seen once. This TCR was sampled from a woman in her thirties in good health and CMV-seropositive. Sequencing was performed on PBMCs. V is TRBV7-2 and J is TRBJ2-7; 7 nucleotides align to TRBD2. This chain's CDR3 is CASSFELGRAGNEQYF. The DNA for the CDR3 is TGTGCCAGCAGCTTTGAATTGGGGAGGGCCGGGAACGAGCAGTACTTC. Using reference TRBV7-2 and TRBJ2-7 for the parts outside the CDR3, the full variable domain is GAGVSQSPSNKVTEKGKDVELRCDPISGHTALYWYRQSLGQGLEFLIYFQGNSAPDKSGLPSDRFSAERTGGSVSTLTIQRTQQEDSAVYLCASSFELGRAGNEQYFGPGTRLTVT.